This is a list of T cell receptor beta chains from one sample in a study of blood T cell repertoires in COVID-19. Profiling relied on immunoSEQ multiplex PCR, and the TCRdb table lists in-frame clones only, not all of them. The sample lists 130,000 to 150,000 clones, roughly 82% occurring once. Input material: peripheral blood. These receptors originate from a man aged 55 to 70 with active or convalescent COVID-19. CDR3s include the opening cysteine and the closing phenylalanine or tryptophan. The order of the fields is D gene, V gene, J gene, clone size, CDR3 protein, CDR3 DNA. The D gene is left open where the match is weak. The listing skips clone size in some rows; elsewhere it reads once, few, many or a size class.

>NA|TRBV7-2|TRBJ2-5|once
CASSPAGQETQYF
TGTGCCAGCAGCCCCGCCGGCCAAGAGACCCAGTACTTC
>TRBD1|TRBV27|TRBJ2-7|NA
CASSNSGGYEQYF
TGTGCCAGCAGTAATTCAGGGGGTTACGAGCAGTACTTC
>NA|TRBV4-3|TRBJ1-2|once
CASSQVPDRGGYTF
TGCGCCAGCAGCCAAGTTCCCGACAGAGGTGGCTACACCTTC
>NA|TRBV23-1|TRBJ1-4|NA
CASSQSRGESNEKLFF
TGCGCCAGCAGTCAATCGCGGGGGGAATCTAATGAAAAACTGTTTTTT
>TRBD2|TRBV27|TRBJ2-7|once
CASHRGGSYEQYF
TGTGCCAGCCACCGGGGGGGCTCCTACGAGCAGTACTTC
>NA|TRBV10-2|TRBJ1-2|NA
CASSDIGFGQSDGYTF
TGCGCCAGCAGTGACATAGGGTTCGGACAGAGCGATGGCTACACCTTC
>TRBD1|TRBV15|TRBJ2-6|NA
CATSRGPGTDTTNSGANVLTF
TGTGCCACCAGCAGGGGCCCCGGGACAGACACTACTAACTCTGGGGCCAACGTCCTGACTTTC
>NA|TRBV6-5|TRBJ1-1|NA
CASRDLAVTTEAFF
TGTGCCAGCAGGGATCTTGCGGTTACCACTGAAGCTTTCTTT
>NA|TRBV3-1/TRBV3-2|TRBJ1-6|NA
CASSQDRRRLNSPLHF
TGTGCCAGCAGCCAAGATAGGCGGAGACTGAATTCACCCCTCCACTTT
>NA|TRBV19|TRBJ1-5|NA
CASSNTGFSNQPQHF
TGTGCCAGTAGTAACACAGGGTTTAGCAATCAGCCCCAGCATTTT
>NA|TRBV6-2/TRBV6-3|TRBJ2-1|few
CASSTDGLRDYNEQFF
TGTGCCAGCAGTACCGACGGACTCCGGGACTACAATGAGCAGTTCTTC
>NA|TRBV6-5|TRBJ1-5|NA
CASSYRGISQPQHF
TGTGCCAGCAGTTACCGGGGGATATCGCAGCCCCAGCATTTT
>NA|TRBV6-2/TRBV6-3|TRBJ1-1|NA
CASSSFGGASWNTEAFF
TGTGCCAGCAGTTCCTTCGGGGGGGCGTCTTGGAACACTGAAGCTTTCTTT
>TRBD2|TRBV10-2|TRBJ2-1|NA
CASSLNGGSYNEQFF
TGCGCCAGCTCTCTCAACGGGGGGTCCTACAATGAGCAGTTCTTC
>NA|TRBV9|TRBJ1-1|NA
CASSRRGGASEAFF
TGTGCCAGCAGCCGCCGGGGGGGGGCTTCTGAAGCTTTCTTT
>TRBD1|TRBV6-7|TRBJ1-6|NA
CASSYTQGGSPLHF
TGTGCCAGCAGTTATACACAGGGGGGCTCACCCCTCCACTTT
>NA|TRBV5-1|TRBJ2-6|once
CASSLEGGASGANVLTF
TGCGCCAGCAGCTTGGAGGGCGGGGCCTCTGGGGCCAACGTCCTGACTTTC
>TRBD1|TRBV6-5|TRBJ1-4|NA
CASSYDRGGNEKLFF
TGTGCCAGCAGTTACGACAGGGGTGGTAATGAAAAACTGTTTTTT
>TRBD1|TRBV6-5|TRBJ1-2|NA
CASSWGRGLYGYTF
TGTGCCAGCAGTTGGGGCAGGGGGCTCTATGGCTACACCTTC
>NA|TRBV10-1|TRBJ1-3|NA
CASSESLPGRLSWNTIYF
TGCGCCAGCAGTGAGTCTTTGCCCGGGAGGCTTTCCTGGAACACCATATATTTT
>TRBD1|TRBV6-5|TRBJ1-2|NA
CASSYLSGTGNYGYTF
TGTGCCAGCAGTTACTTGAGTGGGACAGGGAACTATGGCTACACCTTC
>NA|TRBV28|TRBJ1-3|NA
CASRAGANSGNTIYF
TGTGCCAGCAGGGCAGGGGCCAACTCTGGAAACACCATATATTTT
>TRBD1|TRBV2|TRBJ2-3|NA
CASSEGLTGGWTDTQYF
TGTGCCAGCAGTGAAGGATTAACAGGGGGCTGGACAGATACGCAGTATTTT
>TRBD2|TRBV11-3|TRBJ2-5|NA
CASSSDNPLAGGPTQETQYF
TGTGCCAGCAGCTCTGACAACCCACTAGCGGGAGGGCCGACGCAAGAGACCCAGTACTTC
>NA|TRBV6-5|TRBJ1-1|NA
CASSYRGQILNTEAFF
TGTGCCAGCAGTTACCGTGGACAGATTTTGAACACTGAAGCTTTCTTT
>TRBD2|TRBV11-3|TRBJ2-1|NA
CASSLEGALAGGPREQFF
TGTGCCAGCAGCTTAGAGGGGGCACTAGCGGGAGGGCCAAGAGAGCAGTTCTTC
>NA|TRBV9|TRBJ1-3|NA
CASSVVGTVGGNTIYF
TGTGCCAGCAGCGTAGTCGGTACAGTTGGTGGAAACACCATATATTTT
>TRBD2|TRBV6-5|TRBJ2-3|NA
CASSYSSGGGTDTQYF
TGTGCCAGCAGTTACTCGAGCGGGGGTGGCACAGATACGCAGTATTTT
>TRBD1|TRBV18|TRBJ1-1|NA
CASSPEGGITEAFF
TGTGCCAGCTCACCGGAAGGGGGCATCACTGAAGCTTTCTTT
>TRBD1|TRBV6-2/TRBV6-3|TRBJ2-7|NA
CASSLRQGAHEQYF
TGTGCCAGCAGTCTGCGACAGGGGGCCCACGAGCAGTACTTC
>NA|TRBV2|TRBJ2-2|NA
CASSELVGSGELFF
TGTGCCAGCAGTGAACTGGTGGGGAGCGGGGAGCTGTTTTTT
>TRBD1|TRBV5-4|TRBJ1-1|once
CASSQNRGRMNTEAFF
TGTGCCAGCAGCCAAAACAGGGGTCGGATGAACACTGAAGCTTTCTTT
>NA|TRBV18|TRBJ1-6|once
CASSRDTDNSPLHF
TGTGCCAGCTCAAGGGACACCGATAATTCACCCCTCCACTTT
>NA|TRBV6-5|TRBJ1-3|few
CASVYSGNTIYF
TGTGCCAGCGTCTACTCTGGAAACACCATATATTTT
>NA|TRBV20-1|TRBJ1-2|NA
CSASNSYYGYTF
TGCAGTGCTAGTAACAGTTACTATGGCTACACCTTC
>TRBD2|TRBV24-1|TRBJ2-1|NA
CATSDLTSGRAYNEQFF
TGTGCCACCAGTGACCTCACTAGCGGGAGAGCCTACAATGAGCAGTTCTTC
>NA|TRBV5-4|TRBJ1-2|few
CASSLFRGDFPGYTF
TGTGCCAGCAGCTTGTTCAGGGGCGACTTTCCTGGCTACACCTTC
>NA|TRBV5-6|TRBJ1-2|NA
CASSIGGEDYGYTF
TGTGCCAGCAGCATTGGGGGGGAAGACTATGGCTACACCTTC
>NA|TRBV6-2/TRBV6-3|TRBJ1-1|NA
CASSLGGGTEAFF
TGTGCCAGCAGTTTGGGGGGTGGCACTGAAGCTTTCTTT
>TRBD2|TRBV24-1|TRBJ2-1|NA
CATSDHGTSGAYNEQFF
TGTGCCACCAGTGACCACGGGACTAGCGGGGCCTACAATGAGCAGTTCTTC
>NA|TRBV6-1|TRBJ1-3|NA
CASSAGQEHFGNTIYF
TGTGCCAGCAGTGCAGGGCAGGAGCATTTTGGAAACACCATATATTTT
>TRBD1|TRBV27|TRBJ2-1|NA
CASSLGTGYYNEQFF
TGTGCCAGCAGTTTAGGGACAGGGTACTACAATGAGCAGTTCTTC
>NA|TRBV5-1|TRBJ2-1|NA
CASRVAGPYNEQFF
TGCGCCAGCAGGGTCGCGGGACCCTACAATGAGCAGTTCTTC
>NA|TRBV6-5|TRBJ1-1|NA
CASSYSGTPNTEAFF
TGTGCCAGCAGTTACTCGGGGACACCGAACACTGAAGCTTTCTTT
>TRBD1|TRBV6-6|TRBJ1-2|NA
CASSLETGGIYGYTF
TGTGCCAGCAGCCTGGAAACAGGGGGGATCTATGGCTACACCTTC
>TRBD1|TRBV18|TRBJ1-5|NA
CASTGQESYQPQHF
TGTGCCAGCACCGGACAGGAGAGCTATCAGCCCCAGCATTTT
>NA|TRBV12-3/TRBV12-4|TRBJ1-2|NA
CASSLVGAYGYTF
TGTGCCAGCAGTTTAGTAGGGGCCTATGGCTACACCTTC
>NA|TRBV7-2|TRBJ1-5|NA
CASSLRVGHTLTNQPQHF
TGTGCCAGCAGCCTTCGGGTGGGACACACACTTACCAATCAGCCCCAGCATTTT
>NA|TRBV12-3/TRBV12-4|TRBJ2-3|NA
CASSLHFTDTQYF
TGTGCCAGCAGTTTACACTTCACAGATACGCAGTATTTT
>TRBD2|TRBV19|TRBJ2-5|NA
CASSIAAQASGGQETQYF
TGTGCCAGTAGTATAGCCGCCCAGGCTAGCGGGGGCCAAGAGACCCAGTACTTC
>TRBD1|TRBV6-5|TRBJ1-4|NA
CASRDRSENEKLFF
TGTGCCAGCCGGGACAGGTCAGAAAATGAAAAACTGTTTTTT
>NA|TRBV6-5|TRBJ2-3|NA
CASSYLDTQYF
TGTGCCAGCAGTTACCTAGACACGCAGTATTTT
>TRBD2|TRBV19|TRBJ2-3|once
CASSIGAGRTGGGSQYF
TGTGCCAGTAGTATAGGGGCCGGGAGGACCGGTGGGGGATCGCAGTATTTT
>NA|TRBV19|TRBJ1-1|few
CASSASESTEAFF
TGTGCCAGTAGTGCATCAGAATCCACTGAAGCTTTCTTT
>NA|TRBV5-3|TRBJ1-2|NA
CARSFEGVSGGYTF
TGTGCCAGAAGCTTCGAGGGAGTTAGCGGTGGCTACACCTTC